What follows are 20 T cell receptor beta chains derived from one specimen sequenced in a study of read filtering for tumor transcriptome and immune sequencing (dated by TCRdb to 2019 to 2021). Sequencing was performed on an Illumina HiSeq 4000. TCR libraries were constructed from 350 to 400 ng RNA using the Immunoverse kit, and molecular barcoded adaptors covering alpha/delta and beta/gamma chains were employed. TCRdb's own reprocessing of the public reads used fastp at Q25 and MiXCR and kept productive beta chains. Each CDR3 protein appears once, grouped with its most common genes and DNA. The sample table holds tens of thousands of distinct CDR3 sequences, of which less than 25% were seen once. The top ten clones comprise roughly 15% of the sample. Input material: a population of CD138-negative cells sorted from bone marrow. Taken with the paper, the label for cell subset or site translates to: bone marrow mononuclear cells depleted of CD138+ plasma/myeloma cells by negative magnetic selection. The receptors originated from a donor at least 40 years old with multiple myeloma.

This clonotype was counted at least ten times. This CDR3 reads CASSRGTVKNIQYF. The CDR3 DNA sequence: TGTGCCAGCAGCCGGGGGACGGTAAAAAACATTCAGTACTTC. The V call is TRBV5-5, the J call TRBJ2-4; possibly TRBD2 for D (6 bases). V gave up 4 bases and J gave up 4 bases, with 12 bases separating them. The length of the CDR3 is 14 residues. CDR1 and CDR2 from the germline V gene are SGHKS and YYEKEE (reference sequence).

This chain joins TRBV18 and TRBJ1-2; TRBD1 is a possible D gene (6 bases). The V gene's germline CDR1 is KGHSH and CDR2 LQKENI. V was cut by 5 bases and J by 6 bases, with 19 bases left in between. This CDR3 spans 15 amino acids. The CDR3 nucleotides are TGTGCCAGCTCAACTGCGGACAGAAACTTGGATGGCTACACCTTC. Translated, it gives CASSTADRNLDGYTF.

Notes on this clonotype: This may come from a read error, since a much larger clone is one base off. The final CDR3 position lacks the conserved phenylalanine or tryptophan, pointing to a likely read error. The gene calls are TRBV28 and TRBJ1-2; 7 positions agree with TRBD1. The CDR3 runs to 14 residues. Germline-derived CDR1 and CDR2 are MDHEN and SYDVKM. J was trimmed by 4 bases and V by 2 bases; bases with no gene match: 4. Here the CDR3 reads CASSLHRGTYGYTL. The DNA of the CDR3 is TGTGCCAGCAGTTTACACAGGGGAACCTATGGCTACACCCTC.

This sequence joins TRBV27 and TRBJ2-7, with TRBD2 matching over 11 bases. The J call is in doubt because the DNA end fits TRBJ2-1 better. CDR3 length equals 17 residues. From germline, CDR1 is MNHEY and CDR2 SMNVEV (reference sequence). Here the CDR3 DNA reads TGTGCCAGCAGCCTGGCCCTAGCGGGGGGATCACAATACGAGCAGTTCTTC. Amino acid sequence: CASSLALAGGSQYEQFF.

This clonotype appeared many times. The chain has TRBV6-1 and TRBJ2-1, with a tentative D call TRBD2 (6 bases). Trimming pared 5 bases from V and 4 bases from J, leaving 12 bases between. Germline CDR1 and CDR2: MNHNS and SASEGT. The CDR3 loop spans 14 amino acids. The CDR3 DNA sequence: TGTGCCAGCAGTCGGGGCGGGGCATACAATGAGCAGTTCTTC. This codes for CASSRGGAYNEQFF.

As regards this clonotype: With only one base between it and a far larger clone, this is likely a read error. The J gene is TRBJ2-2, the V gene TRBV6-1, with D tentatively TRBD1 or TRBD2 (5 bases each). CDR1 is MNHNS, CDR2 SASEGT, per germline. CDR3 length: 16 amino acids. V shed 5 bases and J shed 0 bases, with 13 bases lying between them. The CDR3 DNA is TGTGCCAGCAGTCACGGGGCAGGATCGAACACCGGGGAGCTGTTTTTT. Translated, it gives CASSHGAGSNTGELFF.

On this clonotype: This may stem from a read error, because a much larger clone lies one nucleotide away. The chain combines TRBV7-3 with TRBJ2-3; D may be TRBD1 (6 bases). The CDR3 has 14 amino acids. CDR1 SGHTA and CDR2 FQGTGA come from the germline V gene. V lost 4 bases and J lost 2, with 10 bases in between. The CDR3 reads CASSSRQATDTQYF. For the CDR3, the DNA is TGTGCCAGCAGCTCCAGACAGGCCACAGATACGCAGTATTTT.

This clonotype occurred a few times. The chain is built from TRBV5-1 and TRBJ2-3, with D possibly being TRBD2 (6 bases). Germline V gene sequence: CDR1 SGHRS, CDR2 YFSETQ. This CDR3 has 13 amino acids. V dropped 5 bases and J dropped 5 bases, with 12 bases sitting between them. CDR3: CASSGGFGDTQYF. CDR3 DNA: TGCGCCAGCAGTGGGGGGTTCGGAGATACGCAGTATTTT.

V and J are TRBV12-3 or TRBV12-4 and TRBJ2-1; 7 nucleotides match TRBD2. J gave up 7 bases and V 7 bases, and 16 bases lay outside the gene matches. CDR3 length equals 16 residues. CDR3 loop: CASTWRGLGTRNEQFF. In nucleotides, the CDR3 is TGTGCCAGCACATGGAGAGGACTAGGAACAAGAAATGAGCAGTTCTTC.

Ten or more counts support this clonotype. The J gene is TRBJ2-5, the V gene TRBV9; 7 bases match TRBD2. V lost 0 bases, J lost 5 bases, and 7 bases stayed unmatched. This CDR3 spans 15 amino acids. CDR1 SGDLS and CDR2 YYNGEE come from the germline V gene. Here the CDR3 reads CASSVGSSGGETQYF. The CDR3 DNA reads TGTGCCAGCAGCGTAGGATCTAGCGGCGGGGAGACCCAGTACTTC.

As for this clonotype: A read error may be the cause here, since a much bigger clone is one base away. This chain uses TRBV10-3 with TRBJ2-5; a weak D match, TRBD1 (6 bases). The length of the CDR3 is 12 residues. The V gene's germline CDR1 is ENHRY and CDR2 SYGVKD. With 4 bases removed from V and 5 bases from J, the gap between germline ends came to 8 bases. CDR3 in amino acids: CAISGGPETQYF. CDR3 nucleotides: TGTGCCATCAGTGGGGGGCCGGAGACCCAGTACTTC.

Note on this clonotype: One base away lies a much larger clone, so this may be a sequencing read error. This sequence joins TRBV11-2 and TRBJ1-1; D is perhaps TRBD1 (6 bases). The V end was cut by 4 bases, the J end by 1 base, with 10 bases between. This CDR3 region has 14 residues. Germline loops: CDR1 SGHAT, CDR2 FQNNGV. CDR3 DNA sequence: TGTGCCAGCAGCTCTTCCAGGGGGAACACTGAAGCTTTCTTT. Protein: CASSSSRGNTEAFF.

This clonotype was detected only a few times. This clone may be a read error of a much larger clone one base away. V gene TRBV7-6 combines with J gene TRBJ2-7; D not resolved. This CDR3 has 16 amino acids. Trimming took 5 bases from V and 5 from J, leaving 22 bases between them. Looked up from germline, CDR1 is SGHVS and CDR2 is FNYEAQ. Here the CDR3 DNA reads TGTGCCAGCAGCCGACTTCTGCAGGAGTTAGCACACGAGCAGTACTTC. The encoded protein is CASSRLLQELAHEQYF. Full variable domain (missing parts from reference TRBV7-6 and TRBJ2-7): GAGVSQSPRYKVTKRGQDVALRCDPISGHVSLYWYRQALGQGPEFLTYFNYEAQQDKSGLPNDRFSAERPEGSISTLTIQRTEQRDSAMYRCASSRLLQELAHEQYFGPGTRLTVT.

The J gene is TRBJ2-2, the V gene TRBV29-1, with D uncertain. Per germline, CDR1 SQVTM and CDR2 ANQGSEA. This CDR3 spans 14 amino acids. With 3 bases removed from V and 0 bases from J, the gap between germline ends came to 8 bases. The CDR3 here is CSVDGDANTGELFF. The CDR3 DNA is TGCAGCGTTGACGGTGACGCGAACACCGGGGAGCTGTTTTTT.

As to this clonotype: It may be a read error: a sequence one base away is much more abundant. The CDR3 spells CASNGRILGQCF. Written as DNA, the CDR3 is TGTGCCTCTAACGGACGGATCTTGGGGCAGTGCTTC. This chain links TRBV24-1 with TRBJ2-7, with D possibly TRBD1 on 5 matching bases. Looked up from germline, CDR1 is KGHDR and CDR2 is SFDVKD. This CDR3 has 12 amino acids.

This clonotype has ten or more counts. The CDR3 sequence: CASSLVALAYNEQFF. The CDR3 nucleotides read TGCGCCAGCAGCTTGGTAGCGTTGGCCTACAATGAGCAGTTCTTC. This chain connects TRBV5-1 to TRBJ2-1, with D possibly being TRBD2 (5 bases). Germline CDR1 SGHRS, CDR2 YFSETQ. The CDR3 is 15 amino acids. V lost 0 bases, J lost 2 bases, and 9 bases lay in between. The full variable domain, its missing parts supplied by reference TRBV5-1 and TRBJ2-1, is KAGVTQTPRYLIKTRGQQVTLSCSPISGHRSVSWYQQTPGQGLQFLFEYFSETQRNKGNFPGRFSGRQFSNSRSEMNVSTLELGDSALYLCASSLVALAYNEQFFGPGTRLTVL.

The chain has TRBV7-2 and TRBJ1-5; D is undetermined. V was cut by 4 bases and J by 0 bases, with 7 bases left in between. The CDR3 sequence is 14 residues long. Germline CDR1 SGHTA, CDR2 FQGNSA. The CDR3 coding sequence is TGTGCCAGCAGCTCGTCCCTTAGCAATCAGCCCCAGCATTTT. It translates to CASSSSLSNQPQHF.

Many counts were recorded for this clonotype. The chain combines TRBV29-1 with TRBJ2-7, with a possible D match to TRBD1 (6 bases). Germline CDR1 SQVTM, CDR2 ANQGSEA. This CDR3 region has 11 residues. The V and J ends lost 5 bases and 2 bases respectively, with 7 bases between them. The CDR3 loop reads CSVQGTYEQYF. The CDR3 DNA reads as TGCAGCGTTCAGGGGACCTACGAGCAGTACTTC.

The V and J genes are TRBV5-1 and TRBJ2-7; 9 bases are shared with TRBD1. Germline V lookup: CDR1 SGHRS, CDR2 YFSETQ. The length of the CDR3 is 16 residues. Losses at the gene ends were 4 bases for V and 3 bases for J; bases not matched to a gene: 11. The CDR3 loop is CASSMGNGTGSYEQYF. Here the CDR3 DNA reads TGCGCCAGCAGCATGGGCAATGGGACAGGGAGCTACGAGCAGTACTTC.

This rearrangement joins TRBV6-6 to TRBJ2-7; 7 nucleotides line up with TRBD1. Germline CDR1 reads MNHNY; CDR2 reads SVGAGI (reference sequence). Trimming at V came to 6 bases and at J to 0 bases, leaving 5 bases not matched to a gene. The CDR3 extends over 14 amino acids. The DNA for the CDR3 is TGTGCCAGCAGCCGGGACAGCGACTCCTACGAGCAGTACTTC. Translating it yields CASSRDSDSYEQYF.